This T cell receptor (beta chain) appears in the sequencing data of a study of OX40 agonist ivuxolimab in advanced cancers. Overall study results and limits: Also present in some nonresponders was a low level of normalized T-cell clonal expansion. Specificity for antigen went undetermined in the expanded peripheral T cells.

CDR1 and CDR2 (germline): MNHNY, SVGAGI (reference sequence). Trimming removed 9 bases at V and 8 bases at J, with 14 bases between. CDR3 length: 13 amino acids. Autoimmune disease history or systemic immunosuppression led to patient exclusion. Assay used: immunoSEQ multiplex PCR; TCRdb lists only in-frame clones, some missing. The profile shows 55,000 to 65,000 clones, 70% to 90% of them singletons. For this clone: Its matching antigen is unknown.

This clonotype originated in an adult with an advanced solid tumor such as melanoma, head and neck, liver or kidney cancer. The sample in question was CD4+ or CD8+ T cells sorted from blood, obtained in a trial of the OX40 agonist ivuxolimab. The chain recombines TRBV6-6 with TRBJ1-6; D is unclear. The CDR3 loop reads CASGRLEDSPLHF. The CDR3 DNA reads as TGTGCCAGTGGTCGACTTGAGGATTCACCCCTCCACTTT.